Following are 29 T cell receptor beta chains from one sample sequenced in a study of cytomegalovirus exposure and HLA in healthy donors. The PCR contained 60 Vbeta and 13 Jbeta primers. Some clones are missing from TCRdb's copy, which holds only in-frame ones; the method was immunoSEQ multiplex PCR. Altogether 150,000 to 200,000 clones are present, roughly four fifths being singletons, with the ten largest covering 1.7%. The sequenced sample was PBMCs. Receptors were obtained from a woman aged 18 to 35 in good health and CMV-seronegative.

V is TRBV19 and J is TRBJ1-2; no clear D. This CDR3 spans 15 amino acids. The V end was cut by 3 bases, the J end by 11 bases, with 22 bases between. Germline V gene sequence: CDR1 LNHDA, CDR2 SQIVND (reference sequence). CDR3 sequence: CASSIPWAGGGLYTF. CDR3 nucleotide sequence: TGTGCCAGTAGTATTCCGTGGGCCGGAGGCGGACTTTACACCTTC.

In DNA, the CDR3 is TGTGCCTGGAGTGTAGGGGATGGCTACACCTTC. Translated, it gives CAWSVGDGYTF. The V gene is TRBV30, the J gene TRBJ1-2, with D perhaps matching TRBD1 (5 bases). V was cut by 0 bases and J by 6 bases, with 5 bases left in between. CDR1 GTSNPN and CDR2 SVGIG come from the germline V gene (reference sequence). The CDR3 covers 11 residues.

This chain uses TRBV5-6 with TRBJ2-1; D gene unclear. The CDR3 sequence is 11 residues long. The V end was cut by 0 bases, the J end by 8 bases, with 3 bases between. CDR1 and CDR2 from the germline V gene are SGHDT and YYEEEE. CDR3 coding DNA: TGTGCCAGCAGCTTGGCGGATGAGCAGTTCTTC. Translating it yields CASSLADEQFF. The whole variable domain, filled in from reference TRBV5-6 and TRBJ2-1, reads DAGVTQSPTHLIKTRGQQVTLRCSPKSGHDTVSWYQQALGQGPQFIFQYYEEEERQRGNFPDRFSGHQFPNYSSELNVNALLLGDSALYLCASSLADEQFFGPGTRLTVL.

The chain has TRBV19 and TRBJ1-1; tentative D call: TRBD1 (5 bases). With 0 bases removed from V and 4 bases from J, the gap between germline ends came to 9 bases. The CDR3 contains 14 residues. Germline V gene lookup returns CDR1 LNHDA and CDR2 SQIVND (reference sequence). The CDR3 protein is CASSIDRAGTEAFF. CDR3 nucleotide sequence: TGTGCCAGTAGTATAGACAGGGCCGGCACTGAAGCTTTCTTT.

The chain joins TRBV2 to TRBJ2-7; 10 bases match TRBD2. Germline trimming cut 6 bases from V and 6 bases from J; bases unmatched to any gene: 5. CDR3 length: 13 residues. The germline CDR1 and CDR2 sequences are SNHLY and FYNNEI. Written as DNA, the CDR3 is TGTGCCAGCAGACTAGCGGGAACGGTCGAGCAGTACGTC. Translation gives CASRLAGTVEQYV.

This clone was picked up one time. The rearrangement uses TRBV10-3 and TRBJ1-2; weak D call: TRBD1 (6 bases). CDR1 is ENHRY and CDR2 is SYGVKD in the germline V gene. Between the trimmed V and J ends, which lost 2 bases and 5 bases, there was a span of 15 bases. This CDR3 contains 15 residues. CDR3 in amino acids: CAISEGQGPAYGYTF. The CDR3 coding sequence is TGTGCCATCAGTGAGGGGCAGGGGCCGGCATATGGCTACACCTTC.

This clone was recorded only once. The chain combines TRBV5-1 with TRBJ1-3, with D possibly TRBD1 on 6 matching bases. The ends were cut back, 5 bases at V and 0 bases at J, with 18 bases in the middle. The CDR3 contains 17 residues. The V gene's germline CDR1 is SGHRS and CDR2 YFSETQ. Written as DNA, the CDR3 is TGCGCCAGCAGACTCCATCCAACAGGGATCTCTGGAAACACCATATATTTT. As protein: CASRLHPTGISGNTIYF.

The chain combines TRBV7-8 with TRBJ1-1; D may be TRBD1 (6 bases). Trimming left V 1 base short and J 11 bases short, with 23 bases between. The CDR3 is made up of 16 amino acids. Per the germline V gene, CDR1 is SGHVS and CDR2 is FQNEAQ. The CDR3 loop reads CASSLEGGTLSFTAFF. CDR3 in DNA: TGTGCCAGCAGCTTAGAGGGGGGGACACTCAGTTTTACGGCTTTCTTT.

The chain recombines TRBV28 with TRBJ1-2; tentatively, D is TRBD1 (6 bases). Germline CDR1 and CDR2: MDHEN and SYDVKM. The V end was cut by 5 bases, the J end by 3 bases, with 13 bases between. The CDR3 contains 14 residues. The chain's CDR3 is CASSLREGDYGYTF. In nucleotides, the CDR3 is TGTGCCAGCAGTCTCCGCGAGGGGGACTATGGCTACACCTTC.

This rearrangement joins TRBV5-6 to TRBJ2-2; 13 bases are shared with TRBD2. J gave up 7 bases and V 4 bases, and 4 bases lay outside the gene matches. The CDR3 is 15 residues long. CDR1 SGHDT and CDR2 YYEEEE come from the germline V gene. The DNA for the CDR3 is TGTGCCAGCAGCCCCGGGACTAGCGGGATCGGGGAGCTGTTTTTT. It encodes CASSPGTSGIGELFF.

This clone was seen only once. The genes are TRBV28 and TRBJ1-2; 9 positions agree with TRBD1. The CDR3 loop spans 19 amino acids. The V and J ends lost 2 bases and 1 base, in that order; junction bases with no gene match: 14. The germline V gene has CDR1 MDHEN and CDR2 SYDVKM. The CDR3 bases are TGTGCCAGCAGTTTAGGATCTTTCGGGACAGGGCTTATTAACTATGGCTACACCTTC. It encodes CASSLGSFGTGLINYGYTF.

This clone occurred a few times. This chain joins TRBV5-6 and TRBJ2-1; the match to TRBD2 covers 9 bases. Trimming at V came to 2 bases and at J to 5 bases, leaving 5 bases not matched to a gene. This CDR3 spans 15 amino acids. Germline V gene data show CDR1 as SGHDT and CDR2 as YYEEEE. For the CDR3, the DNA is TGTGCCAGCAGCTTCGGACTAGCGTCGAACAATGAGCAGTTCTTC. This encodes CASSFGLASNNEQFF.

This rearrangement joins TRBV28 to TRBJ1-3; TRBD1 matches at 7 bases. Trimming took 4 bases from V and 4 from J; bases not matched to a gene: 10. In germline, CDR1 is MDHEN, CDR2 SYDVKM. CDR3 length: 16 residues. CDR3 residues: CASSSSSTGVGNTIYF. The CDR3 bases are TGTGCCAGCAGTTCCAGCTCTACAGGGGTCGGAAACACCATATATTTT.

CDR3 DNA: TGTGCCAGTAGTCCAGGGAACTTCTATGGCTACACCTTC. Translation: CASSPGNFYGYTF. The chain links TRBV19 to TRBJ1-2, with TRBD1 as a possible D gene (5 bases). V was cut by 5 bases and J by 4 bases, with 11 bases left in between. The CDR3 is made up of 13 amino acids. Per germline, CDR1 LNHDA and CDR2 SQIVND (reference sequence). Complete variable domain (other parts from reference TRBV19 and TRBJ1-2): DGGITQSPKYLFRKEGQNVTLSCEQNLNHDAMYWYRQDPGQGLRLIYYSQIVNDFQKGDIAEGYSVSREKKESFPLTVTSAQKNPTAFYLCASSPGNFYGYTFGSGTRLTVV.

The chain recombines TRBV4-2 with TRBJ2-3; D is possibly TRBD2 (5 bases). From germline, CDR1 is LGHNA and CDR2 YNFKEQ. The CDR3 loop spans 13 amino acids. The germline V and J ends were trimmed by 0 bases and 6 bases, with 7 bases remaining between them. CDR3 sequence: CASSQDRGDTQYF. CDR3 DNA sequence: TGTGCCAGCAGCCAAGATAGAGGGGATACGCAGTATTTT.

This chain's CDR3 is CASSYSSGLEEQYF. DNA for the CDR3: TGTGCCAGCAGTTACTCTTCAGGGCTGGAAGAGCAGTACTTC. The chain couples TRBV6-5 to TRBJ2-7; perhaps TRBD1 as D (5 bases). CDR3 length: 14 amino acids. The ends were cut back, 0 bases at V and 7 bases at J, with 13 bases in the middle. Germline V gene lookup returns CDR1 MNHEY and CDR2 SVGAGI.

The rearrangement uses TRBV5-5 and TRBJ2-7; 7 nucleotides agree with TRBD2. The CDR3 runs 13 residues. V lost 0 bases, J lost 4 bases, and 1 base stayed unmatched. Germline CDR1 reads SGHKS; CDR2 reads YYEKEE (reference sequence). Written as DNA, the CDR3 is TGTGCCAGCAGCTTGGGGGGGGGTTACGAGCAGTACTTC. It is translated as CASSLGGGYEQYF.

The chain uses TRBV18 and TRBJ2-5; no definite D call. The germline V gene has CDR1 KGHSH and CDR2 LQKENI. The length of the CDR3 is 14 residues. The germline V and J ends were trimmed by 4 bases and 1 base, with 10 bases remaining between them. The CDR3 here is CASSLRSSQETQYF. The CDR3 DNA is TGTGCCAGCTCACTACGGAGCTCCCAAGAGACCCAGTACTTC.

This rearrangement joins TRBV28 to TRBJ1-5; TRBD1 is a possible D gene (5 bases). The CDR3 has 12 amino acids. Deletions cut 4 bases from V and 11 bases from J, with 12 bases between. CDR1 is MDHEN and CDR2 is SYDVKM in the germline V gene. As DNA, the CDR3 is TGTGCCAGCAGTTCTCAGGGAATGGCCCAGCATTTT. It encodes CASSSQGMAQHF.

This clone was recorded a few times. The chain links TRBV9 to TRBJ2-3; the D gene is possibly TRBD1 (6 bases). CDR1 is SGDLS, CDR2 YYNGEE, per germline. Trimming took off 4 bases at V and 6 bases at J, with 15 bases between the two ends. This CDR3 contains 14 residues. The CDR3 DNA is TGTGCCAGCAGCCAGGGGAAGGGGTCGGATACGCAGTATTTT. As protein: CASSQGKGSDTQYF.

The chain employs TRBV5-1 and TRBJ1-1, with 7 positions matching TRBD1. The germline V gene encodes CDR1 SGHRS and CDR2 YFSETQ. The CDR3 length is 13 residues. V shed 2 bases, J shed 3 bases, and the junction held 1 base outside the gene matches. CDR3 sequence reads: CASSFDRDTEAFF. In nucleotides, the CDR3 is TGCGCCAGCAGCTTTGACAGGGACACTGAAGCTTTCTTT.

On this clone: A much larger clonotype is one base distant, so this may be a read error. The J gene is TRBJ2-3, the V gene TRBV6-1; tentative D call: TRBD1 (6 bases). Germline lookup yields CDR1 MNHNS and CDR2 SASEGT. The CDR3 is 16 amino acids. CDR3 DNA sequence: TGTGCCAGCAGTGAAGTTGGGGGCCATGGCACAGGTACGCAGTATTTT. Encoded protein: CASSEVGGHGTGTQYF.

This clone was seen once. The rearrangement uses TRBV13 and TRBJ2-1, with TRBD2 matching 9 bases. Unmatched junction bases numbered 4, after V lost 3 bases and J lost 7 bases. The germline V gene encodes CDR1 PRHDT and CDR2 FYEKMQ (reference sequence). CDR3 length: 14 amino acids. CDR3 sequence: CASSLTSGINEQFF. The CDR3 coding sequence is TGTGCCAGCAGCTTGACTAGCGGAATTAATGAGCAGTTCTTC.

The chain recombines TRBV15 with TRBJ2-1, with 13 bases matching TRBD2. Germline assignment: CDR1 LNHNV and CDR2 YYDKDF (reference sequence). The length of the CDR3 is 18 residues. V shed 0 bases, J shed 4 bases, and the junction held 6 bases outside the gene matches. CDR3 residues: CATSRDWTSGSEYNEQFF. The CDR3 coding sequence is TGTGCCACCAGCAGAGATTGGACTAGCGGGAGCGAATACAATGAGCAGTTCTTC.

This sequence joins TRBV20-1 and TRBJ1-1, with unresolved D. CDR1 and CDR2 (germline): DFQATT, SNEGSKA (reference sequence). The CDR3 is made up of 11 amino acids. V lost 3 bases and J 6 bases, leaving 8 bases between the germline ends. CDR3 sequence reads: CSASGRAEAFF. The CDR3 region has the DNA TGCAGTGCTAGCGGTCGCGCTGAAGCTTTCTTT.

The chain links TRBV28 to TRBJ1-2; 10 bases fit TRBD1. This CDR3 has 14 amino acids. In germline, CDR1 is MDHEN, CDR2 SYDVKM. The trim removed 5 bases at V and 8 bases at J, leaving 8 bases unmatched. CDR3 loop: CASSQTGGHDGYTF. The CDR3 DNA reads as TGTGCCAGCAGTCAGACAGGGGGCCACGACGGCTACACCTTC.

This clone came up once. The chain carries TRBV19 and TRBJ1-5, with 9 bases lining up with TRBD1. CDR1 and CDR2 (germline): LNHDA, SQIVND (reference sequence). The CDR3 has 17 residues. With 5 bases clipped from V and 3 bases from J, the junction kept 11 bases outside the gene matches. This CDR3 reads CASSPGPGQGYNQPQHF. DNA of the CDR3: TGTGCCAGTAGTCCAGGCCCGGGACAGGGTTACAATCAGCCCCAGCATTTT.

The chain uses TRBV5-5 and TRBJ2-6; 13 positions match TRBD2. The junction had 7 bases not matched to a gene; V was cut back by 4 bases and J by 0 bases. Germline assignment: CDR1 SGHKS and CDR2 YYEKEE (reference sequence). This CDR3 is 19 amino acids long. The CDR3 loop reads CASSPGLAGFFSGANVLTF. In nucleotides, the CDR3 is TGTGCCAGCAGCCCGGGACTAGCGGGATTCTTCTCTGGGGCCAACGTCCTGACTTTC.

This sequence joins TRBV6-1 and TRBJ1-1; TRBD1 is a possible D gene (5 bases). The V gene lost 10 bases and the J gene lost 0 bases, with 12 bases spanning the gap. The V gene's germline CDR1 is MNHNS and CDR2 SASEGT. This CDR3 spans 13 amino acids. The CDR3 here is CATQNRMNTEAFF. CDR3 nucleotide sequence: TGTGCCACCCAGAACAGGATGAACACTGAAGCTTTCTTT.